Each of the 8 T cell receptor beta chains below was sequenced from the same sample in a study of T-cell reconstitution after alpha-beta-depleted transplantation in children (dated by TCRdb to about 2016). The protocol used for the library was PCR. Sequencing took place on an Illumina HiSeq 2500. TCR libraries were prepared with molecular barcoding, using unique molecular identifiers to normalize TCRbeta repertoire quantification. Clones were called with MiXCR by TCRdb after fastp trimmed the public reads at Q25, and only in-frame beta chains were retained. Rows are unified per CDR3 protein, each entry keeping the most common DNA and genes. Present in this sample are some 500,000 distinct CDR3 sequences, about a sixth of which were seen just once. The biggest ten clones account for 3% to 4% of the sample. Sequenced here: PBMCs from the stem cell graft donor, sampled from the stem cell graft. These TCRs come from a human donor who donated a stem cell graft to a child with acute lymphoblastic leukemia.

This clonotype showed up just a few times. The gene calls are TRBV20-1 and TRBJ2-3, with D perhaps matching TRBD2 (6 bases). This CDR3 comprises 12 residues. The V end was cut by 6 bases, the J end by 4 bases, with 11 bases between. CDR1 is DFQATT and CDR2 is SNEGSKA in the germline V gene (reference sequence). This CDR3 reads CSAEGTPDTQYF. Here the CDR3 DNA reads TGCAGTGCGGAAGGGACTCCAGATACGCAGTATTTT.

This clonotype occurred a few times. V usage is TRBV12-3 or TRBV12-4 and J usage is TRBJ2-2; 8 nucleotides align to TRBD1. V trimming: 8 bases; J trimming: 7 bases; junction bases outside the gene matches: 6. The CDR3 is 13 amino acids. CDR3 sequence (DNA): TGTGCCAGCCGGACAGGGTTAGGCGGGGAGCTGTTTTTT. Translation gives CASRTGLGGELFF.

The chain carries TRBV6-2 or TRBV6-3 and TRBJ2-7; 8 positions match TRBD2. Per the germline V gene, CDR1 is MNHEY and CDR2 is SVGEGT. This CDR3 comprises 17 residues. After removal of 6 bases from V and 2 bases from J, the junction contained 15 bases not matched to a gene. The CDR3: CASRDATAGGTPYEQYF. CDR3 bases: TGTGCCAGCAGAGACGCTACGGCGGGAGGAACCCCCTACGAGCAGTACTTC.

This clonotype appeared a few times. This chain joins TRBV5-1 and TRBJ2-6; 10 bases map to TRBD1. The ends lost 2 bases at V and 2 bases at J; junction bases unmatched: 10. The length of the CDR3 is 19 residues. CDR1 and CDR2 (germline): SGHRS, YFSETQ. The CDR3 DNA reads as TGCGCCAGCAGCTTACGCCTGGGACAGGGGTTGACTGGGGCCAACGTCCTGACTTTC. Amino acids: CASSLRLGQGLTGANVLTF.

The V call is TRBV5-1, the J call TRBJ2-7, with 8 nucleotides matching TRBD1. CDR3 length: 13 residues. The germline gives CDR1 SGHRS, CDR2 YFSETQ. V trimming: 6 bases; J trimming: 5 bases; junction bases outside the gene matches: 7. CDR3 residues: CASTVGQGHEQYF. The CDR3 nucleotides read TGCGCCAGCACGGTTGGACAGGGCCACGAGCAGTACTTC.

The chain carries TRBV6-1 and TRBJ2-7; D tentatively fits TRBD1 or TRBD2 (5 bases each). CDR1 is MNHNS, CDR2 SASEGT, per germline. The CDR3 is 15 residues long. V shed 2 bases and J shed 0 bases, with 11 bases lying between them. CDR3 region: CASSERPGSSYEQYF. CDR3 bases: TGTGCCAGCAGTGAAAGGCCAGGGAGCTCCTACGAGCAGTACTTC.

This chain joins TRBV12-3 or TRBV12-4 and TRBJ1-2, with D possibly TRBD1 on 5 matching bases. The V end lost 6 bases, the J end lost 0 bases, and 14 bases lay between the germline ends. The CDR3 runs 15 residues. CDR3 sequence reads: CASRSGTGPNYGYTF. The CDR3, as DNA: TGTGCCAGCAGATCCGGGACGGGGCCTAACTATGGCTACACCTTC.

This clonotype was detected a few times. J is TRBJ2-7 and V is TRBV15, with 9 nucleotides matching TRBD2. Germline V lookup: CDR1 LNHNV, CDR2 YYDKDF (reference sequence). This CDR3 is built from 15 residues. Unmatched junction bases numbered 2, after V lost 2 bases and J lost 0 bases. This chain's CDR3 is CATSRTAGGSYEQYF. As DNA, the CDR3 is TGTGCCACCAGCAGAACAGCGGGAGGCTCCTACGAGCAGTACTTC.